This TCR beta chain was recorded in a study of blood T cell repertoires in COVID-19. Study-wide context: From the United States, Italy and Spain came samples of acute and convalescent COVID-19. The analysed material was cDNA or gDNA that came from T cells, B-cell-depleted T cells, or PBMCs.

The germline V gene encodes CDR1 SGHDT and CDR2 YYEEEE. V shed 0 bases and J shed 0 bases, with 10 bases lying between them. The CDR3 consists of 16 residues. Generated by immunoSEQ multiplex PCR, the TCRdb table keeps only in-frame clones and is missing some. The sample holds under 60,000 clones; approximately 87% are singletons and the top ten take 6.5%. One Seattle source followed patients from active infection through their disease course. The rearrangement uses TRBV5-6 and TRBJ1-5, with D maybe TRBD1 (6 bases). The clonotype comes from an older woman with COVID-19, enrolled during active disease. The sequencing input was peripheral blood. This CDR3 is CASSLGGGNSNQPQHF. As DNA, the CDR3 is TGTGCCAGCAGCTTGGGAGGGGGAAATAGCAATCAGCCCCAGCATTTT.